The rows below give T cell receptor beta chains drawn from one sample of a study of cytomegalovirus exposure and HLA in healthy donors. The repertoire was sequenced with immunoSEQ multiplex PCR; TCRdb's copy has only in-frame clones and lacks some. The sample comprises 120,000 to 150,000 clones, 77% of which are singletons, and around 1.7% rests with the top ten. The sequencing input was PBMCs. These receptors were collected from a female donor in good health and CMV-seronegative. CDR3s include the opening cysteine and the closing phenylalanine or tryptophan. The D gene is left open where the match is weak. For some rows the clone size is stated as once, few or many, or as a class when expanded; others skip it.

CDR3: CASSLVLADTQYF; DNA: TGTGCCAGCAGCCTTGTACTGGCAGATACGCAGTATTTT; V: TRBV9; D: -; size: -; J: TRBJ2-3
CDR3: CAISQDMSSYEQYF; DNA: TGTGCCATCAGCCAGGACATGAGCTCCTACGAGCAGTACTTC; V: TRBV10-3; D: -; size: -; J: TRBJ2-7
CDR3: CASSAESGTEAFF; DNA: TGTGCCAGCAGCGCGGAATCGGGCACTGAAGCTTTCTTT; V: TRBV11-2; D: -; size: -; J: TRBJ1-1
CDR3: CASSIRRARYSNQPQHF; DNA: TGTGCCAGTAGTATCCGCAGGGCCCGTTATAGCAATCAGCCCCAGCATTTT; V: TRBV19; D: -; size: -; J: TRBJ1-5
CDR3: CASSEYRVNAPYEQYF; DNA: TGCGCCAGCAGTGAGTATCGGGTAAATGCCCCCTACGAGCAGTACTTC; V: TRBV10-1; D: -; size: once; J: TRBJ2-7
CDR3: CAISESIIGGTEAFF; DNA: TGTGCCATCAGTGAGTCGATTATCGGGGGCACTGAAGCTTTCTTT; V: TRBV10-3; D: -; size: -; J: TRBJ1-1
CDR3: CASSLAQVDDEQFF; DNA: TGCGCCAGCAGCTTAGCCCAGGTTGACGATGAGCAGTTCTTC; V: TRBV5-1; D: -; size: -; J: TRBJ2-1
CDR3: CASSPTGSLFGETQYF; DNA: TGCGCCAGCAGCCCGACAGGGTCGCTCTTCGGGGAGACCCAGTACTTC; V: TRBV5-1; D: TRBD1; size: once; J: TRBJ2-5
CDR3: CASSVAAQGPYGYTF; DNA: TGTGCCAGCAGCGTAGCCGCCCAGGGGCCCTATGGCTACACCTTC; V: TRBV9; D: -; size: few; J: TRBJ1-2
CDR3: CASSKDRRGQGSQPQHF; DNA: TGTGCCAGCAGCAAAGACAGGCGTGGGCAGGGGTCTCAGCCCCAGCATTTT; V: TRBV21-1; D: -; size: -; J: TRBJ1-5
CDR3: CASSWPGNEKLFF; DNA: TGTGCCAGCAGTTGGCCGGGGAATGAAAAACTGTTTTTT; V: TRBV28; D: -; size: -; J: TRBJ1-4
CDR3: CASPSVGYGYTF; DNA: TGTGCCAGCCCATCCGTCGGCTATGGCTACACCTTC; V: TRBV2; D: -; size: -; J: TRBJ1-2
CDR3: CASRNAQGGNIQYF; DNA: TGTGCCAGTAGAAATGCACAGGGGGGAAACATTCAGTACTTC; V: TRBV19; D: TRBD1; size: -; J: TRBJ2-4
CDR3: CASSRPGVTNEKLFF; DNA: TGTGCCAGCTCACGGCCGGGAGTGACTAATGAAAAACTGTTTTTT; V: TRBV18; D: -; size: -; J: TRBJ1-4
CDR3: CASSLPGGSGYTF; DNA: TGTGCCAGCAGTCTGCCGGGGGGTAGCGGCTACACCTTC; V: TRBV28; D: -; size: once; J: TRBJ1-2
CDR3: CASSSTSLTAMNTEAFF; DNA: TGTGCCAGCAGCTCAACATCCCTGACAGCTATGAACACTGAAGCTTTCTTT; V: TRBV21-1; D: -; size: -; J: TRBJ1-1
CDR3: CASSPPGSYQETQYF; DNA: TGTGCCAGCTCACCACCGGGGAGCTACCAAGAGACCCAGTACTTC; V: TRBV18; D: -; size: once; J: TRBJ2-5
CDR3: CAWSLLAGGFYNEQFF; DNA: TGTGCCTGGAGTCTTTTAGCGGGAGGGTTTTACAATGAGCAGTTCTTC; V: TRBV30; D: TRBD2; size: -; J: TRBJ2-1
CDR3: CASSLGTGSDSNQPQHF; DNA: TGTGCCAGCAGCTTGGGTACAGGGTCGGATAGCAATCAGCCCCAGCATTTT; V: TRBV5-4; D: -; size: few; J: TRBJ1-5
CDR3: CASSFTGTAETQYF; DNA: TGTGCCAGCAGTTTCACCGGGACAGCAGAGACCCAGTACTTC; V: TRBV6-6; D: TRBD1; size: -; J: TRBJ2-5
CDR3: CASSAGRGNNQPQHF; DNA: TGTGCCAGTAGCGCCGGCAGGGGAAACAATCAGCCCCAGCATTTT; V: TRBV19; D: -; size: -; J: TRBJ1-5
CDR3: CSVEQGGYEQYF; DNA: TGCAGCGTTGAACAGGGGGGCTACGAGCAGTACTTC; V: TRBV29-1; D: -; size: -; J: TRBJ2-7
CDR3: CASSQDRTHPYEQYF; DNA: TGTGCCAGCAGTCAGGACCGGACTCATCCCTACGAGCAGTACTTC; V: TRBV5-6; D: -; size: few; J: TRBJ2-7
CDR3: CASSVGSDRGGYTF; DNA: TGTGCCAGCAGTGTAGGCTCCGACAGGGGTGGCTACACCTTC; V: TRBV28; D: TRBD1; size: -; J: TRBJ1-2
CDR3: CASSLGRLSPYEQYF; DNA: TGTGCCAGCAGTCTCGGCAGACTGAGCCCCTACGAGCAGTACTTC; V: TRBV28; D: -; size: once; J: TRBJ2-7
CDR3: CASSLGQGKTQYF; DNA: TGTGCCAGCAGTTTAGGACAGGGGAAGACCCAGTACTTC; V: TRBV27; D: TRBD1; size: -; J: TRBJ2-5
CDR3: CASSFGTSGSQETQYF; DNA: TGCGCCAGCAGCTTTGGGACTAGCGGGAGCCAAGAGACCCAGTACTTC; V: TRBV5-1; D: TRBD2; size: -; J: TRBJ2-5
CDR3: CASGLAGGSYYGYTF; DNA: TGTGCTAGCGGCCTGGCGGGCGGCAGCTACTATGGCTACACCTTC; V: TRBV12-5; D: -; size: -; J: TRBJ1-2
CDR3: CASSYGPGTGVPEAFF; DNA: TGTGCCAGCAGTTATGGGCCCGGGACAGGGGTCCCTGAAGCTTTCTTT; V: TRBV6-5; D: TRBD1; size: -; J: TRBJ1-1
CDR3: CASSLTWGTVAFF; DNA: TGTGCCAGCAGCCTAACCTGGGGGACAGTAGCTTTCTTT; V: TRBV27; D: TRBD1; size: -; J: TRBJ1-1
CDR3: CASSLTGMSNQPQHF; DNA: TGCGCCAGCAGCTTGACAGGGATGAGCAATCAGCCCCAGCATTTT; V: TRBV5-1; D: -; size: -; J: TRBJ1-5
CDR3: CASSLGQYNEQFF; DNA: TGTGCCAGCAGCTTGGGACAGTACAATGAGCAGTTCTTC; V: TRBV5-4; D: -; size: -; J: TRBJ2-1
CDR3: CAVLSYNYGYTF; DNA: TGTGCGGTTCTGAGCTATAACTATGGCTACACCTTC; V: TRBV19; D: -; size: -; J: TRBJ1-2
CDR3: CASSDAGRRGQPQHF; DNA: TGTGCCAGCAGTGACGCAGGGAGGAGAGGACAGCCCCAGCATTTT; V: TRBV6-1; D: -; size: -; J: TRBJ1-5
CDR3: CAGGSGMNTEAFF; DNA: TGTGCCGGGGGGTCAGGGATGAACACTGAAGCTTTCTTT; V: TRBV2; D: -; size: -; J: TRBJ1-1
CDR3: CASSLGLAVSYEQYF; DNA: TGTGCCAGCAGCTTAGGTCTAGCGGTTTCCTACGAGCAGTACTTC; V: TRBV7-2; D: TRBD2; size: -; J: TRBJ2-7
CDR3: CAISGPFQNYGYTF; DNA: TGTGCCATCAGTGGGCCGTTTCAAAACTATGGCTACACCTTC; V: TRBV10-3; D: -; size: once; J: TRBJ1-2
CDR3: CASSFHPGDKYF; DNA: TGTGCCAGCAGTTTTCACCCTGGGGACAAGTACTTC; V: TRBV27; D: -; size: once; J: TRBJ2-7
CDR3: CASSWTGTNTGELFF; DNA: TGTGCCAGCAGTTGGACTGGAACGAACACCGGGGAGCTGTTTTTT; V: TRBV7-6; D: -; size: few; J: TRBJ2-2
CDR3: CASSSPGQTNEKLFF; DNA: TGTGCCAGCAGCTCCCCGGGACAGACTAATGAAAAACTGTTTTTT; V: TRBV7-2; D: TRBD1; size: once; J: TRBJ1-4
CDR3: CASSLFADEQFF; DNA: TGCGCCAGCAGCTTGTTCGCGGATGAGCAGTTCTTC; V: TRBV5-1; D: -; size: once; J: TRBJ2-1
CDR3: CASNPTGTSTEAFF; DNA: TGTGCCAGCAACCCGACAGGGACATCCACTGAAGCTTTCTTT; V: TRBV5-4; D: TRBD1; size: -; J: TRBJ1-1
CDR3: CASSSVGDSGNTIYF; DNA: TGCGCCAGCAGCTCCGTGGGAGACTCTGGAAACACCATATATTTT; V: TRBV5-1; D: -; size: -; J: TRBJ1-3
CDR3: CASSQVSGLAAVNEQFF; DNA: TGTGCCAGCAGCCAAGTCTCGGGACTAGCGGCAGTTAATGAGCAGTTCTTC; V: TRBV4-2; D: TRBD2; size: once; J: TRBJ2-1
CDR3: CASTPNPTDTLRNTEAFF; DNA: TGTGCCAGCACCCCAAATCCCACGGACACCTTAAGGAACACTGAAGCTTTCTTT; V: TRBV4-2; D: -; size: -; J: TRBJ1-1
CDR3: CASSLGGEGTEAFF; DNA: TGTGCCAGCAGTCTAGGGGGCGAAGGGACTGAAGCTTTCTTT; V: TRBV28; D: TRBD1; size: few; J: TRBJ1-1
CDR3: CAWSGQGAYEQYF; DNA: TGTGCCTGGAGTGGACAGGGGGCATACGAGCAGTACTTC; V: TRBV30; D: TRBD1; size: once; J: TRBJ2-7
CDR3: CASSPLLAGANTEAFF; DNA: TGTGCCAGCAGCCCGCTACTGGCGGGGGCGAACACTGAAGCTTTCTTT; V: TRBV7-3; D: -; size: -; J: TRBJ1-1
CDR3: CASSLVAGGSYEQYF; DNA: TGTGCCAGCAGCTTAGTAGCGGGGGGCTCCTACGAGCAGTACTTC; V: TRBV11-2; D: TRBD2; size: few; J: TRBJ2-7
CDR3: CASRRTDYTEAFF; DNA: TGTGCCAGCAGACGGACAGACTACACTGAAGCTTTCTTT; V: TRBV6-4; D: -; size: -; J: TRBJ1-1
CDR3: CASSADYGYTF; DNA: TGTGCCAGCAGCGCAGATTATGGCTACACCTTC; V: TRBV7-2; D: -; size: -; J: TRBJ1-2
CDR3: CAISAGRTGGEDGYTF; DNA: TGTGCCATCAGTGCCGGCAGGACAGGGGGCGAAGACGGCTACACCTTC; V: TRBV10-3; D: TRBD1; size: -; J: TRBJ1-2
CDR3: CASSPLTGPLNTEAFF; DNA: TGCGCCAGCAGCCCGCTGACAGGGCCTTTGAACACTGAAGCTTTCTTT; V: TRBV10-1; D: TRBD1; size: -; J: TRBJ1-1
CDR3: CSVEGGGGSYEQYF; DNA: TGCAGCGTCGAGGGAGGGGGGGGTTCCTACGAGCAGTACTTC; V: TRBV29-1; D: -; size: -; J: TRBJ2-7